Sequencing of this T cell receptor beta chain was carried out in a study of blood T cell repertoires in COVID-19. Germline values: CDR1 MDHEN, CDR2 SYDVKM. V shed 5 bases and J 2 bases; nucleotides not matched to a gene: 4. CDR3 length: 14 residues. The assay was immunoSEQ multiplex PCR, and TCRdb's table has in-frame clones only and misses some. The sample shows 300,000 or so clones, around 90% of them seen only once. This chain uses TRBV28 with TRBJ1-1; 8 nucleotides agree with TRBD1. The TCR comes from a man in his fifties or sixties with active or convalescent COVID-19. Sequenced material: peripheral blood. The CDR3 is CASSAGQGNTEAFF. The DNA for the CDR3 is TGTGCCAGCAGTGCCGGACAGGGCAACACTGAAGCTTTCTTT.